The T cell receptor (beta chain) described here comes from a study of T cell responses to AZD1222 COVID-19 vaccine. For the study at large: Timing groups of about 4 and about 12 weeks for second doses were pooled. Study outcomes and limitations: White British donors predominated, females outnumbered males, and clonal diversity was possibly underestimated. Along spike, vaccine-associated CD4 TCRs were found throughout, with dominance at 160-218 and 743-854. Only a handful of AZD1222 recipients were seropositive at baseline.

Germline V lookup: CDR1 LNHDA, CDR2 SQIVND (reference sequence). CDR3 length: 13 residues. V shed 8 bases and J shed 0 bases, with 11 bases lying between them. Generated by immunoSEQ multiplex PCR, the TCRdb table keeps only in-frame clones and is missing some. The data hold 34,000 or so clones, with less than 90% observed a single time. This clone has a handful of counts. Its antigen is undetermined. The sequence came from an adult in good health. The chain links TRBV19 to TRBJ2-7, with D maybe TRBD1 (6 bases). The source was peripheral blood, collected on day 0 of AZD1222 vaccination. The CDR3 coding sequence is TGTGCCAGTGAAGACAGGTTCTCCTACGAGCAGTACTTC. This gives the protein CASEDRFSYEQYF.